This TCR beta chain was obtained from a study of cytotoxic CD8 clonotypes in ibrutinib-treated CLL. Trimming stripped 2 bases from V and 2 bases from J, with 14 bases between. The CDR3 sequence is 16 residues long. Germline lookup yields CDR1 ENHRY and CDR2 SYGVKD. The sequencing depth, 1 in 200,000 to 1 in 1 million T cells, was the target. TCRdb's copy holds only in-frame clones and misses some; the assay was immunoSEQ multiplex PCR. The data show 76,000 or so clones, 75% to 90% seen once. Sequencing was performed on PBMCs, taken after 24 months of ibrutinib treatment. This chain connects TRBV10-3 to TRBJ2-3; the D gene is possibly TRBD1 (5 bases). The receptor comes from a human donor with chronic lymphocytic leukemia. The CDR3: CAISEGQGQITDTQYF. The CDR3, as DNA: TGTGCCATCAGTGAGGGCCAGGGCCAAATCACAGATACGCAGTATTTT.